This is a list of T cell receptor beta chains from one sample in a study of beta chain features in type 1 diabetes. Profiled with immunoSEQ multiplex PCR; TCRdb holds only in-frame clones, not every one. The sample lists approximately 60,000 clones; about 60% were seen once. Material: Tregs from blood. Receptor source: a woman aged 18-29 years in good health. Both conserved end residues are part of each CDR3. A D gene is named only where the DNA matches it firmly. Where a row states a size, it is once, few, many or the class of an expanded clone; other rows omit it.

d_call | j_call | clone_size | v_call | cdr3_aa | cdr3_nt
TRBD2 | TRBJ2-1 | . | TRBV4-2 | CASSQGGRYNEQFF | TGTGCCAGCAGCCAGGGCGGGAGGTACAATGAGCAGTTCTTC
. | TRBJ2-7 | . | TRBV4-2 | CASSQVASGAYEQYF | TGTGCCAGCAGCCAAGTTGCGTCGGGAGCTTACGAGCAGTACTTC
. | TRBJ2-7 | few | TRBV5-1 | CASSFSTGDTPRLYEQYF | TGCGCCAGCAGCTTTTCTACTGGGGACACCCCTAGGCTCTACGAGCAGTACTTC
. | TRBJ2-7 | . | TRBV5-1 | CASSLPGQSHEQYF | TGCGCCAGCAGCTTGCCAGGGCAGTCCCACGAGCAGTACTTC
. | TRBJ2-2 | . | TRBV19 | CASSNNRAGELFF | TGTGCCAGTAGTAACAACAGGGCCGGGGAGCTGTTTTTT
TRBD1 | TRBJ1-2 | few | TRBV4-1 | CASSQEGGQTLNYGYTF | TGCGCCAGCAGCCAAGAAGGGGGACAGACCCTCAACTATGGCTACACCTTC
. | TRBJ2-2 | . | TRBV7-9 | CASSLNRVPNTGELFF | TGTGCCAGCAGCTTAAACAGGGTTCCGAACACCGGGGAGCTGTTTTTT
. | TRBJ2-1 | medium-sized | TRBV6-1 | CASRSYNNEQFF | TGTGCCAGCAGATCTTACAACAATGAGCAGTTCTTC
TRBD2 | TRBJ2-7 | few | TRBV6-5 | CASSYGGGMTYEQYF | TGTGCCAGCAGTTACGGCGGGGGAATGACCTACGAGCAGTACTTC
TRBD1 | TRBJ1-5 | few | TRBV19 | CASRRQGNQPQHF | TGTGCCAGTAGGAGACAGGGAAATCAGCCCCAGCATTTT
TRBD2 | TRBJ2-1 | few | TRBV7-9 | CASSSLSGINNEQFF | TGTGCCAGCAGCTCACTTAGCGGGATAAACAATGAGCAGTTCTTC
TRBD1 | TRBJ2-2 | . | TRBV7-3 | CASSFAGTGGTGELFF | TGTGCCAGCAGCTTCGCCGGGACAGGGGGCACCGGGGAGCTGTTTTTT
. | TRBJ2-3 | . | TRBV30 | CAWLDYADTQYF | TGTGCCTGGCTCGACTACGCAGATACGCAGTATTTT
TRBD1 | TRBJ1-2 | . | TRBV5-6 | CASSFTPTGHNYGYTF | TGTGCCAGCAGCTTTACCCCGACAGGGCATAACTATGGCTACACCTTC
. | TRBJ2-1 | . | TRBV6-1 | CASSEGGGIEQFF | TGTGCCAGCAGTGAAGGTGGGGGCATTGAGCAGTTCTTC
. | TRBJ1-2 | few | TRBV27 | CASSSSGVQAIGYTF | TGTGCCAGCAGTTCTAGCGGGGTCCAAGCGATCGGCTACACCTTC
. | TRBJ2-5 | . | TRBV5-1 | CASSSRGETQYF | TGCGCCAGCAGTAGCAGGGGAGAGACCCAGTACTTC
. | TRBJ1-1 | few | TRBV2 | CASSETRFAFF | TGTGCCAGCAGTGAGACGAGGTTTGCTTTCTTT
TRBD1 | TRBJ1-2 | few | TRBV10-3 | CAISNRDRGIYGYTF | TGTGCCATCAGTAACCGGGACAGGGGTATCTATGGCTACACCTTC
. | TRBJ1-2 | . | TRBV19 | CASSILRFSGGYTF | TGTGCCAGTAGTATTTTGAGATTCTCGGGAGGCTACACCTTC
TRBD2 | TRBJ2-1 | . | TRBV2 | CASSTSGYNEQFF | TGTGCCAGCTCGACTAGCGGTTACAATGAGCAGTTCTTC
. | TRBJ1-2 | . | TRBV6-6 | CASRGAGDGYTF | TGTGCCAGCAGGGGGGCGGGAGATGGCTACACCTTC
. | TRBJ2-2 | once | TRBV6-5 | CASRGQTTGELFF | TGTGCCAGCAGGGGACAAACCACCGGGGAGCTGTTTTTT
TRBD1 | TRBJ2-1 | . | TRBV5-1 | CASSPAGQGAGEQFF | TGCGCCAGCAGCCCTGCGGGACAGGGGGCGGGGGAGCAGTTCTTC
TRBD1 | TRBJ1-2 | few | TRBV4-2 | CASSQDFRGLDYGYTF | TGTGCCAGCAGCCAAGATTTCAGGGGGCTTGACTATGGCTACACCTTC
. | TRBJ2-2 | few | TRBV19 | CASSMATRNTGELFF | TGTGCCAGTAGTATGGCCACCAGAAACACCGGGGAGCTGTTTTTT
TRBD1 | TRBJ1-2 | . | TRBV6-5 | CASVGTGGFRYGYTF | TGTGCCAGCGTGGGGACAGGGGGGTTCCGATATGGCTACACCTTC
TRBD1 | TRBJ2-7 | . | TRBV10-3 | CATLDRVRNEQYF | TGTGCCACCCTGGACAGGGTAAGGAACGAGCAGTACTTC
. | TRBJ1-5 | few | TRBV30 | CAWSGGLGRPQHF | TGTGCCTGGAGTGGCGGGCTGGGTAGGCCCCAGCATTTT
. | TRBJ2-1 | . | TRBV5-1 | CASSLWLDSNEQFF | TGCGCCAGCAGCTTGTGGTTAGATTCTAATGAGCAGTTCTTC
TRBD2 | TRBJ2-1 | . | TRBV6-5 | CASSYSFGGGYNEQFF | TGTGCCAGCAGTTACTCCTTCGGGGGGGGGTACAATGAGCAGTTCTTC
TRBD1 | TRBJ2-7 | . | TRBV5-1 | CASSLGQGTLSDEQYF | TGCGCCAGCAGCTTGGGACAGGGGACGTTATCGGACGAGCAGTACTTC
. | TRBJ1-4 | . | TRBV25-1 | CASSESMEKLFF | TGTGCCAGCAGTGAATCAATGGAAAAACTGTTTTTT
TRBD2 | TRBJ2-7 | few | TRBV9 | CASSVGISGRYSSYEQYF | TGTGCCAGCAGCGTAGGGATTAGCGGGAGATACAGTTCCTACGAGCAGTACTTC